This passage covers 20 T cell receptor beta chains from one sample sequenced in a study of cytomegalovirus exposure and HLA in healthy donors. Primers for the PCR totalled 60 Vbeta and 13 Jbeta. Clones were sequenced by immunoSEQ multiplex PCR, and TCRdb holds only the in-frame ones, with some missing. The sample has roughly 160,000 clones; roughly 85% are singletons. Sample: PBMCs. Source of these receptors: a male donor in good health and CMV-seropositive.

This chain connects TRBV28 to TRBJ2-1, with 9 nucleotides matching TRBD1. The germline gives CDR1 MDHEN, CDR2 SYDVKM. This CDR3 contains 17 residues. V trimming: 6 bases; J trimming: 2 bases; junction bases outside the gene matches: 11. The CDR3 nucleotides read TGTGCCAGCAGCAACTCCAGGGGACAGGGAGCCTACAATGAGCAGTTCTTC. It codes for CASSNSRGQGAYNEQFF.

This clone was seen a handful of times. V gene TRBV11-2 combines with J gene TRBJ1-1; D is uncertain. With 5 bases removed from V and 1 base from J, the gap between germline ends came to 8 bases. The CDR3 runs 13 residues. CDR1 SGHAT and CDR2 FQNNGV come from the germline V gene. The CDR3 bases are TGTGCCAGCAGCCAGAAATGGAACACTGAAGCTTTCTTT. Protein: CASSQKWNTEAFF.

The J gene is TRBJ2-3, the V gene TRBV5-4, with 10 bases that match TRBD2. Germline V lookup: CDR1 SGHNT, CDR2 YYREEE (reference sequence). The CDR3 has 16 residues. V shed 3 bases and J 4 bases; nucleotides not matched to a gene: 8. The CDR3: CASSSTSSGGSDTQYF. Here the CDR3 DNA reads TGTGCCAGCAGCTCTACGTCTAGCGGGGGATCAGATACGCAGTATTTT. Full variable domain (remainder filled in from reference TRBV5-4 and TRBJ2-3): ETGVTQSPTHLIKTRGQQVTLRCSSQSGHNTVSWYQQALGQGPQFIFQYYREEENGRGNFPPRFSGLQFPNYSSELNVNALELDDSALYLCASSSTSSGGSDTQYFGPGTRLTVL.

CDR3 region: CASSLLLRTSGSGTQYF. CDR3 DNA: TGTGCCAGCAGTTTACTGCTCCGGACTAGCGGGAGTGGTACGCAGTATTTT. The chain links TRBV27 to TRBJ2-3, with 13 bases that match TRBD2. Per germline, CDR1 MNHEY and CDR2 SMNVEV (reference sequence). The CDR3 runs 17 residues. V trimming: 2 bases; J trimming: 8 bases; junction bases outside the gene matches: 10.

This clone was counted a single time. The J gene is TRBJ1-1, the V gene TRBV6-6, with D unclear. Between the trimmed V and J ends, which lost 3 bases and 1 base, there was a span of 9 bases. CDR1 is MNHNY, CDR2 SVGAGI, per germline (reference sequence). CDR3 size: 14 residues. CDR3 DNA: TGTGCCAGCAGTTATGGGCCGCAGAACACTGAAGCTTTCTTT. Its translation: CASSYGPQNTEAFF.

The rearrangement joins TRBV5-4 to TRBJ2-2, with D perhaps TRBD1 (6 bases). Germline CDR1 and CDR2: SGHNT and YYREEE (reference sequence). Trimming removed 3 bases from V and 15 bases from J, with 12 bases in between. The CDR3 has 11 residues. The CDR3 loop reads CASSSDRTVFF. The DNA of the CDR3 is TGTGCCAGCAGCTCCGACAGGACGGTGTTTTTT.

This chain connects TRBV7-6 to TRBJ2-5, with 9 nucleotides matching TRBD1. This CDR3 region has 18 residues. V was pared by 2 bases and J by 1 base, with 11 bases of the junction left unmatched. Germline values: CDR1 SGHVS, CDR2 FNYEAQ. CDR3 protein: CASSLRTGEAGFQETQYF. As DNA, the CDR3 is TGTGCCAGCAGCTTAAGGACAGGGGAGGCGGGCTTCCAAGAGACCCAGTACTTC.

The gene calls are TRBV6-1 and TRBJ2-7; D is unclear. V was trimmed by 8 bases and J by 7 bases, leaving 9 bases between them. This CDR3 is 10 amino acids long. Per the germline V gene, CDR1 is MNHNS and CDR2 is SASEGT. The CDR3 loop is CASGLQEQYF. In DNA form, the CDR3 reads TGTGCCAGCGGTCTTCAGGAGCAGTACTTC.

The rearrangement links TRBV18 to TRBJ2-7; the match to TRBD2 covers 8 bases. This CDR3 has 16 residues. Per the germline V gene, CDR1 is KGHSH and CDR2 is LQKENI. V shed 6 bases, J shed 2 bases, and the junction held 12 bases outside the gene matches. The CDR3 reads CASSPNSGALTYEQYF. The CDR3 nucleotides are TGTGCCAGCTCGCCTAATAGCGGGGCCCTTACCTACGAGCAGTACTTC.

This clone was detected a few times. The chain carries TRBV27 and TRBJ2-1; 9 nucleotides line up with TRBD1. Unmatched junction bases numbered 19, after V lost 5 bases and J lost 5 bases. This CDR3 comprises 19 residues. Germline lookup yields CDR1 MNHEY and CDR2 SMNVEV (reference sequence). CDR3 region: CASSTRTGERYQEHNEQFF. CDR3 in DNA: TGTGCCAGCAGTACCCGGACAGGGGAGCGTTACCAAGAACACAATGAGCAGTTCTTC.

The rearrangement links TRBV4-3 to TRBJ2-7; unclear D gene. This CDR3 comprises 15 residues. V gave up 0 bases and J gave up 3 bases, with 12 bases separating them. Germline-derived CDR1 and CDR2 are LGHNA and YSLEER. The CDR3 here is CASSQDGSNIYEQYF. The CDR3 region has the DNA TGCGCCAGCAGCCAAGACGGTTCGAATATCTACGAGCAGTACTTC.

The chain is built from TRBV27 and TRBJ1-5; 7 bases line up with TRBD1. Germline CDR1 MNHEY, CDR2 SMNVEV (reference sequence). Trimming took 5 bases from V and 1 from J; bases not matched to a gene: 8. This CDR3 comprises 16 residues. In DNA, the CDR3 is TGTGCCAGCAGTGGTCAAGGGGGCTCGAGCAATCAGCCCCAGCATTTT. Residues: CASSGQGGSSNQPQHF.

V gene TRBV9 combines with J gene TRBJ2-6, with 11 bases fitting TRBD2. With 3 bases clipped from V and 0 bases from J, the junction kept 11 bases outside the gene matches. The CDR3 is 20 residues long. Germline V gene data show CDR1 as SGDLS and CDR2 as YYNGEE. The CDR3 region is CASSDSGTSGKVSGANVLTF. In DNA form, the CDR3 reads TGTGCCAGCAGCGATTCCGGGACTAGCGGTAAGGTCTCTGGGGCCAACGTCCTGACTTTC.

The table lists this clone with a count of one. The J gene is TRBJ1-2, the V gene TRBV19; no firm D call. Trimming took off 8 bases at V and 3 bases at J, with 13 bases between the two ends. Germline V gene sequence: CDR1 LNHDA, CDR2 SQIVND (reference sequence). CDR3 length: 13 amino acids. The CDR3 is CASARRGDYGYTF. The CDR3 bases are TGTGCCAGTGCTCGCCGCGGGGACTATGGCTACACCTTC.

V gene TRBV19 combines with J gene TRBJ1-3; tentatively, D is TRBD1 (6 bases). This CDR3 is built from 16 residues. The germline V gene encodes CDR1 LNHDA and CDR2 SQIVND (reference sequence). Deletions cut 3 bases from V and 0 bases from J, with 12 bases between. The chain's CDR3 is CASSMGALGSGNTIYF. Here the CDR3 DNA reads TGTGCCAGTAGTATGGGGGCCCTTGGCTCTGGAAACACCATATATTTT.

The J gene is TRBJ2-1, the V gene TRBV5-1, with D tentatively TRBD1 (6 bases). This CDR3 region has 12 residues. Germline CDR1 reads SGHRS; CDR2 reads YFSETQ. Trimming stripped 3 bases from V and 10 bases from J, with 11 bases between. For the CDR3, the DNA is TGCGCCAGCAGCTGGAAGAGGGGGGAGCAGTTCTTC. It encodes CASSWKRGEQFF.

This chain connects TRBV12-5 to TRBJ1-1, with unresolved D. CDR1 LGHNT and CDR2 FRNRAP come from the germline V gene. The CDR3 is 16 residues long. V was pared by 1 base and J by 1 base, with 13 bases between. DNA of the CDR3: TGTGCTAGTGGTTTGGGTAAAACCGGGTGGAACACTGAAGCTTTCTTT. Residues: CASGLGKTGWNTEAFF. Looking up the rest from reference TRBV12-5 and TRBJ1-1 gives the full variable domain: DARVTQTPRHKVTEMGQEVTMRCQPILGHNTVFWYRQTMMQGLELLAYFRNRAPLDDSGMPKDRFSAEMPDATLATLKIQPSEPRDSAVYFCASGLGKTGWNTEAFFGQGTRLTVV.

This chain uses TRBV18 with TRBJ2-7; 10 positions agree with TRBD2. This CDR3 region has 13 residues. Unmatched junction bases numbered 3, after V lost 5 bases and J lost 5 bases. Germline V gives CDR1 KGHSH, CDR2 LQKENI. The CDR3 nucleotides read TGTGCCAGCTCAAAAGCGGGAGGGGACGAGCAGTACTTC. Protein product: CASSKAGGDEQYF.

The chain recombines TRBV9 with TRBJ1-1; 7 bases are a match to TRBD1. CDR1 and CDR2 (germline): SGDLS, YYNGEE. Trimming at V came to 4 bases and at J to 6 bases, leaving 9 bases not matched to a gene. The CDR3 is 14 residues long. The DNA for the CDR3 is TGTGCCAGCAGCCTCCGGGACAGTTTAGCTGAAGCTTTCTTT. This gives the protein CASSLRDSLAEAFF. Combining the CDR3 with reference TRBV9 and TRBJ1-1 gives the whole variable domain DSGVTQTPKHLITATGQRVTLRCSPRSGDLSVYWYQQSLDQGLQFLIQYYNGEERAKGNILERFSAQQFPDLHSELNLSSLELGDSALYFCASSLRDSLAEAFFGQGTRLTVV.

The sample holds a few counts of this clone. The chain has TRBV30 and TRBJ2-4; 8 bases line up with TRBD2. CDR3 length equals 16 residues. Germline CDR1 GTSNPN, CDR2 SVGIG (reference sequence). J was trimmed by 10 bases and V by 2 bases; bases with no gene match: 16. Written as DNA, the CDR3 is TGTGCCTGGAGTCCGAGGGCTAGCGGGCAACAGGGAATTCAGTACTTC. Amino acid sequence: CAWSPRASGQQGIQYF. Full variable domain (missing parts from reference TRBV30 and TRBJ2-4): SQTIHQWPATLVQPVGSPLSLECTVEGTSNPNLYWYRQAAGRGLQLLFYSVGIGQISSEVPQNLSASRPQDRQFILSSKKLLLSDSGFYLCAWSPRASGQQGIQYFGAGTRLSVL.